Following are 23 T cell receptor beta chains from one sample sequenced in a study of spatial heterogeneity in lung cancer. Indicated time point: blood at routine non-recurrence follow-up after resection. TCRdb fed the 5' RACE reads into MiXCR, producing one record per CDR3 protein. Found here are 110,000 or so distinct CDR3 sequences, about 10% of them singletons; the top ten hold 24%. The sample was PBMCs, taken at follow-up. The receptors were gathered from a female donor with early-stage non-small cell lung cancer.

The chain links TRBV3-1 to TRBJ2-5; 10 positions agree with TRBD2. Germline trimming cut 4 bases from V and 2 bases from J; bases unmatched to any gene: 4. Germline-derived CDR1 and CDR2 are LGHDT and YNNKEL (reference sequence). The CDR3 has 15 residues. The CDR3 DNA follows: TGTGCCAGCAGCCGAGGGACTAGCGAACAAGAGACCCAGTACTTC. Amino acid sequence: CASSRGTSEQETQYF.

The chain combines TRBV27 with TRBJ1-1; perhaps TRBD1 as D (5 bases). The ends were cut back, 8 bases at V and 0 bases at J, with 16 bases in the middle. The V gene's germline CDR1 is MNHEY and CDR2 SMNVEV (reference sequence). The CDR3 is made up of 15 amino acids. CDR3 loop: CASRLTGTMNTEAFF. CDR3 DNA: TGTGCCAGCCGGTTGACCGGGACTATGAACACTGAAGCTTTCTTT.

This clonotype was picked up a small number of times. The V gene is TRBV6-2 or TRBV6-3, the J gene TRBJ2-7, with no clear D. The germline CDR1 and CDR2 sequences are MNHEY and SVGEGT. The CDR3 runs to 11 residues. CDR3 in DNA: TGTGTCAGCAGTTACTACCATGAGCAGTACGTC. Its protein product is CVSSYYHEQYV.

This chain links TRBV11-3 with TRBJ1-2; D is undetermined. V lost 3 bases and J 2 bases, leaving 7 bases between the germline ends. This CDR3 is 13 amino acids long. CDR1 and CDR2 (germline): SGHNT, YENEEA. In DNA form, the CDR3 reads TGTGCCAGCAGCTTGGGGAACAACTATGGCTACACCTTC. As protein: CASSLGNNYGYTF.

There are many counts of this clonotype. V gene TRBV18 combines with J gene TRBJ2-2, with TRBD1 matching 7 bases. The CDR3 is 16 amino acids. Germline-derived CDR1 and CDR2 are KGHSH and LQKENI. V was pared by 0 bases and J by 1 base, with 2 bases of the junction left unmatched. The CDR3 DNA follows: TGTGCCAGCTCACCACCGGGGACAGTGAACACCGGGGAGCTGTTTTTT. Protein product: CASSPPGTVNTGELFF.

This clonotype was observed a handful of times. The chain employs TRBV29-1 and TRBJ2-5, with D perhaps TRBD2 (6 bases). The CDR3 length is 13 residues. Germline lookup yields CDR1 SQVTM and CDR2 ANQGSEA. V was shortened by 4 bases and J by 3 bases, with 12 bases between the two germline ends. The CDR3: CSVGRDRKETQYF. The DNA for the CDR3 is TGCAGCGTTGGGAGGGATAGAAAAGAGACCCAGTACTTC.

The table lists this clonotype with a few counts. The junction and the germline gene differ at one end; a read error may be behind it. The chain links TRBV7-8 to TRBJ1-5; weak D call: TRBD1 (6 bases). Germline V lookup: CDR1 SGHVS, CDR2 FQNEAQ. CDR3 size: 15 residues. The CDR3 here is CVSSTQGGLKEPQHF. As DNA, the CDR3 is TGTGTCAGCAGCACACAGGGCGGGTTAAAGGAACCCCAGCATTTT.

CDR3 DNA: TGTGCCAGCAGCCCGCTTTCTTTCACAGATACGCAGTATTTT. The encoded protein is CASSPLSFTDTQYF. V usage is TRBV14 and J usage is TRBJ2-3, with D uncertain. V lost 4 bases, J lost 2 bases, and 10 bases lay in between. Germline CDR1 and CDR2: SGHDN and FVKESK. CDR3 length: 14 residues.

Here the CDR3 reads CASSQVRGSEAFF. CDR3 DNA: TGTGCCAGCAGCCAAGTACGGGGATCTGAAGCTTTCTTT. J is TRBJ1-1 and V is TRBV14, with D unresolved. Germline CDR1 is SGHDN and CDR2 is FVKESK. CDR3 length equals 13 residues. V was clipped by 1 base and J by 6 bases, with 9 bases between them.

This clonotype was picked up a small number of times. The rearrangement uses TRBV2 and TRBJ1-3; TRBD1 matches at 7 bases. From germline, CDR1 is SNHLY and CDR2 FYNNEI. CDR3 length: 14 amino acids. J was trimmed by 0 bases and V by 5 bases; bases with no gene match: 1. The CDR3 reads CASSRTGSGNTIYF. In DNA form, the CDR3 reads TGTGCCAGCAGTAGGACAGGCTCTGGAAACACCATATATTTT.

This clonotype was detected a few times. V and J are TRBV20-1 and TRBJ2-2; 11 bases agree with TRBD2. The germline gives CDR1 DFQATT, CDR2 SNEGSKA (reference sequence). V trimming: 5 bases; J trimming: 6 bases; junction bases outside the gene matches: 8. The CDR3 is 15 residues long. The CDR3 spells CSAPHTSGSSGELFF. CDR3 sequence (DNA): TGCAGTGCTCCCCATACTAGCGGGAGTTCCGGGGAGCTGTTTTTT.

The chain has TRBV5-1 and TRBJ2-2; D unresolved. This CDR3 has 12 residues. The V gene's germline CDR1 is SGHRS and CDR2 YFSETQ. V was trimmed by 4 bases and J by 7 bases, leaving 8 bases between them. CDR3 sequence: CASSRADGELFF. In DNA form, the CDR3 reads TGCGCCAGCAGCCGGGCGGACGGGGAGCTGTTTTTT.

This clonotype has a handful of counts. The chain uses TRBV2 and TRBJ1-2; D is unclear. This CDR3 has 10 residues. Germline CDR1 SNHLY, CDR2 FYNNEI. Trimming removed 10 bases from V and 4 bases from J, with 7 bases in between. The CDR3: CANKSYGYTF. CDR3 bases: TGTGCCAACAAAAGCTATGGCTACACCTTC.

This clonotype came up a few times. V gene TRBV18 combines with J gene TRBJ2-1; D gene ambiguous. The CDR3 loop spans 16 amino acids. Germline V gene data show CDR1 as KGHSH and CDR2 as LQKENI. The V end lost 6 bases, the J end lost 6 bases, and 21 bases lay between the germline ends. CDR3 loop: CASSGIITGPGNEQFF. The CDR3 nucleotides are TGTGCCAGCTCCGGAATAATTACCGGGCCTGGCAATGAGCAGTTCTTC.

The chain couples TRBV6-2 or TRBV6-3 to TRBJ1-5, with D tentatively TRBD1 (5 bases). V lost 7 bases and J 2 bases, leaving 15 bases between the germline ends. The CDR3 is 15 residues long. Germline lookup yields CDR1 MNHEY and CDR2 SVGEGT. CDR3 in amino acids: CASTLSGLRNQPQHF. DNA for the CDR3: TGTGCCAGCACCCTCTCGGGGCTGCGCAATCAGCCCCAGCATTTT.

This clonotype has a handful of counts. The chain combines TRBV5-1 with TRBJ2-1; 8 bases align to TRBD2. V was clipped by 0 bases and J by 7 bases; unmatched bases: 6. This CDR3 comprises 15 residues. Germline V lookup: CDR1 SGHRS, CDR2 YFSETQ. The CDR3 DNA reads TGCGCCAGCAGCTTGGTAGCGGGATCTTGGAATGAGCAGTTCTTC. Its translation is CASSLVAGSWNEQFF.

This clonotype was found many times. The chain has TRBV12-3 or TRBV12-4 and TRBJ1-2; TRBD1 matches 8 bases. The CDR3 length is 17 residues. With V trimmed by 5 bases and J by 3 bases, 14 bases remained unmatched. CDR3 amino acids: CASSPASGGASDYGYTF. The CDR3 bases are TGTGCCAGCAGTCCGGCATCAGGGGGCGCTTCCGACTATGGCTACACCTTC.

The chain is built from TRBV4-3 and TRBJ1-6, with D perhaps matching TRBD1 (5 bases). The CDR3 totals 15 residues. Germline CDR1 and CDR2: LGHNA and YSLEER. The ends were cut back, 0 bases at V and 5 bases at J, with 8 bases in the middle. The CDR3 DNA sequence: TGCGCCAGCAGCCAAGAACGACAGAATAATTCACCCCTCCACTTT. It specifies CASSQERQNNSPLHF.

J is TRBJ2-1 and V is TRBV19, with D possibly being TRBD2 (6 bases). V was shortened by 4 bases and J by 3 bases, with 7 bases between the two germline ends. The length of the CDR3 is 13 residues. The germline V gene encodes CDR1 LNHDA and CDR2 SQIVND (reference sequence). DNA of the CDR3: TGTGCCAGTAGTACTAGCGACTACAATGAGCAGTTCTTC. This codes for CASSTSDYNEQFF. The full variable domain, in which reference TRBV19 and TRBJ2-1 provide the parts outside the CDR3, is DGGITQSPKYLFRKEGQNVTLSCEQNLNHDAMYWYRQDPGQGLRLIYYSQIVNDFQKGDIAEGYSVSREKKESFPLTVTSAQKNPTAFYLCASSTSDYNEQFFGPGTRLTVL.

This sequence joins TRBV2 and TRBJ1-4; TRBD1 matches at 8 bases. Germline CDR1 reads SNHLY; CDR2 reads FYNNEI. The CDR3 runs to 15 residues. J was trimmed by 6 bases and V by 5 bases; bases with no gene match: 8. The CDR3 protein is CASSQEQGVDEKLFF. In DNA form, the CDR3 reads TGTGCCAGCAGTCAGGAACAGGGGGTAGATGAAAAACTGTTTTTT.

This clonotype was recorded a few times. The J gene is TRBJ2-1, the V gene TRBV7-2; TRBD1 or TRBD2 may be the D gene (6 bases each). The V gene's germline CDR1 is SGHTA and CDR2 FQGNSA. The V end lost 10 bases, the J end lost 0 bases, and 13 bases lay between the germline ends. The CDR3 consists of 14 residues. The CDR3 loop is CATKGGSSYNEQFF. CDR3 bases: TGTGCCACCAAGGGGGGCTCCTCCTACAATGAGCAGTTCTTC.

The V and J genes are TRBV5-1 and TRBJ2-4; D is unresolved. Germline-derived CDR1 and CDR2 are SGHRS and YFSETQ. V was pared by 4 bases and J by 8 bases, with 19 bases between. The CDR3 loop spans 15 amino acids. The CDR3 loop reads CASSPLDIFFDIQYF. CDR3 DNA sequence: TGCGCCAGCAGCCCCCTAGACATCTTTTTTGACATTCAGTACTTC.

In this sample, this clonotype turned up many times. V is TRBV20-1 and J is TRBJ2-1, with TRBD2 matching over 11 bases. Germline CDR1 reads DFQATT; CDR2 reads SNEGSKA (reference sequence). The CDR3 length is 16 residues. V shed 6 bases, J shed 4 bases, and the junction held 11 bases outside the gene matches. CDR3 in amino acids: CSAVIAGGPSYNEQFF. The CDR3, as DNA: TGCAGTGCCGTAATAGCGGGAGGGCCGTCTTACAATGAGCAGTTCTTC.